Presented here are 13 T cell receptor beta chains from one specimen sequenced in a study of monozygotic twins with inflammatory bowel disease. TCRdb reprocessed the 5' RACE reads, with one entry per CDR3 protein and no DNA. The sample table sets out some 150,000 distinct CDR3 sequences. Sequencing used blood. These receptors were collected from a human donor with ulcerative colitis or Crohn's disease, or a healthy co-twin of an affected twin (not recorded which).

The chain carries TRBV12-3 or TRBV12-4 and TRBJ2-2; TCRdb picks TRBD2, but there is no DNA to check that call. The CDR3 consists of 16 residues. CDR3 amino acids: CASAKGRGADTGELFF.

The chain has TRBV7-8 and TRBJ2-2; the D call of TRBD1 rests on TCRdb alone, since no DNA is present to check it. CDR3 length equals 15 residues. CDR1 and CDR2 from the germline V gene are SGHVS and FQNEAQ. The CDR3 is CASSLPGGVPGELFF.

CDR3 residues: CATSRDPGRGNEKLFF. The chain couples TRBV15 to TRBJ1-4; without DNA, the TCRdb call of TRBD1 cannot be checked. The CDR3 sequence is 16 residues long. The germline V gene encodes CDR1 LNHNV and CDR2 YYDKDF (reference sequence).

The rearrangement links TRBV27 to TRBJ2-7; TCRdb proposes TRBD1, but this gene call is untestable without DNA. The CDR3 length is 15 residues. Germline V gives CDR1 MNHEY, CDR2 SMNVEV (reference sequence). The CDR3 protein is CASSLFGTGRYEQYF.

CDR3 loop: CSALGREDNEQFF. The chain links TRBV20-1 to TRBJ2-1; TCRdb reports TRBD2, a call that lacks DNA to check it against. The CDR3 loop spans 13 amino acids. Germline V gene lookup returns CDR1 DFQATT and CDR2 SNEGSKA (reference sequence).

The J gene is TRBJ1-6, the V gene TRBV5-1; the TCRdb D gene call, TRBD1, has no DNA to confirm it. The CDR3 sequence is 15 residues long. Per germline, CDR1 SGHRS and CDR2 YFSETQ. The CDR3 spells CASSVLQGIDSPLHF.

The chain couples TRBV5-4 to TRBJ2-5; TCRdb's D call of TRBD2 is untestable without DNA. The CDR3 runs to 14 residues. Looked up from germline, CDR1 is SGHNT and CDR2 is YYREEE (reference sequence). The CDR3 loop is CASSLQLAEETQYF.

This chain joins TRBV7-9 and TRBJ2-5. The germline V gene encodes CDR1 SEHNR and CDR2 FQNEAQ (reference sequence). CDR3 length: 14 residues. The CDR3 protein is CASSTSGSQETQYF.

This chain connects TRBV9 to TRBJ2-2; without DNA, the TCRdb call of TRBD2 cannot be checked. Germline CDR1 is SGDLS and CDR2 is YYNGEE. This CDR3 comprises 18 residues. The CDR3 loop is CASSITSGMTSDTGELFF.

The CDR3 spells CASSQVQSVTGELFF. The rearrangement uses TRBV4-1 and TRBJ2-2. CDR1 is MGHRA and CDR2 is YSYEKL in the germline V gene. The CDR3 spans 15 residues.

The V gene is TRBV5-6, the J gene TRBJ2-1; the TRBD1 assignment by TCRdb is unverifiable without DNA. The germline V gene encodes CDR1 SGHDT and CDR2 YYEEEE. The CDR3 has 16 amino acids. CDR3 protein: CASSPYGGRFVNEQFF. The full variable domain, with the rest looked up from reference TRBV5-6 and TRBJ2-1, is DAGVTQSPTHLIKTRGQQVTLRCSPKSGHDTVSWYQQALGQGPQFIFQYYEEEERQRGNFPDRFSGHQFPNYSSELNVNALLLGDSALYLCASSPYGGRFVNEQFFGPGTRLTVL.

The chain couples TRBV19 to TRBJ2-5; the D call from TCRdb, TRBD1, cannot be confirmed without DNA. CDR1 and CDR2 from the germline V gene are LNHDA and SQIVND (reference sequence). There are 13 residues in the CDR3. CDR3: CATNSGTQETQYF.

J is TRBJ1-6 and V is TRBV7-2. Per germline, CDR1 SGHTA and CDR2 FQGNSA. CDR3 size: 16 residues. The CDR3 reads CASSLGHTSYNSPLHF. The complete variable domain, with remaining parts taken from reference TRBV7-2 and TRBJ1-6, reads GAGVSQSPSNKVTEKGKDVELRCDPISGHTALYWYRQSLGQGLEFLIYFQGNSAPDKSGLPSDRFSAERTGGSVSTLTIQRTQQEDSAVYLCASSLGHTSYNSPLHFGNGTRLTVT.